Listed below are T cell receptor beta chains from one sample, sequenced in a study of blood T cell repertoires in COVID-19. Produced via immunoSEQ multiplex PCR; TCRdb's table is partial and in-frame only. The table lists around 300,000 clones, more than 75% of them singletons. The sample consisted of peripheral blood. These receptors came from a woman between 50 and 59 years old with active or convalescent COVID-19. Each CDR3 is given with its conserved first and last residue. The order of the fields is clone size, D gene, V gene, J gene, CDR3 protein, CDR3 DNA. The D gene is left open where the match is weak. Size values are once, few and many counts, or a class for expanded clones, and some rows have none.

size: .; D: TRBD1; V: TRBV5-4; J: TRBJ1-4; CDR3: CASSPDRGGEKLFF; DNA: TGTGCCAGCAGCCCTGACAGGGGTGGGGAAAAACTGTTTTTT
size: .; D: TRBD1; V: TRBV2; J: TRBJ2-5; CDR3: CATPGQGAIGETQYF; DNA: TGTGCCACCCCGGGACAGGGGGCGATTGGAGAGACCCAGTACTTC
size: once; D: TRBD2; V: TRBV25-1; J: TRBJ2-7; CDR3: CASSDLRKRDAYEQYF; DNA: TGTGCCAGCAGCGACTTGAGGAAGCGGGATGCCTACGAGCAGTACTTC
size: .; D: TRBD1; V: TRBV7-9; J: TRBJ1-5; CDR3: CASNRGHQPQHF; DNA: TGTGCCAGCAACAGGGGGCATCAGCCCCAGCATTTT
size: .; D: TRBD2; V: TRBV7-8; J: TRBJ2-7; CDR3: CASSSTLAGANEQYF; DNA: TGTGCCAGCAGCAGTACCTTAGCGGGAGCGAACGAGCAGTACTTC
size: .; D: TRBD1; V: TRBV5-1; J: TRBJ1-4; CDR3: CASSVGQENEKLFF; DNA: TGCGCCAGCAGTGTGGGACAGGAGAATGAAAAACTGTTTTTT
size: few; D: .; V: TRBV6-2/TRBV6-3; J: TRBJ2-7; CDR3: CASSYGETYEQYF; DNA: TGTGCCAGCAGTTACGGGGAGACCTACGAGCAGTACTTC
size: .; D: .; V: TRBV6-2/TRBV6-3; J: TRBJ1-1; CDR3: CASSLTSNTEAFF; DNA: TGTGCCAGCAGTTTAACTAGTAACACTGAAGCTTTCTTT
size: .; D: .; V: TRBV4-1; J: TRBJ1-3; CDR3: CASSQRRGRDFLGNTIYF; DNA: TGCGCCAGCAGCCAAAGGAGAGGCAGGGACTTTTTAGGAAACACCATATATTTT
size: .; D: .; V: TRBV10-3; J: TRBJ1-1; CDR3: CAISPGMVAFF; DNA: TGTGCCATCAGCCCCGGGATGGTGGCTTTCTTT